This T cell receptor (beta chain) was sequenced for a study of response to subunit inactivated influenza vaccine. Concerning this clonotype: Its specificity is not known.

MiXCR, applied by TCRdb to the RT-PCR reads, yields one record per CDR3 protein. The sample gives 800,000 to 1,000,000 distinct CDR3 sequences, 21% of which show up once; about 10% is in the top ten. Trimming stripped 2 bases from V and 0 bases from J, with 7 bases between. Germline values: CDR1 MGHRA, CDR2 YSYEKL. This CDR3 has 15 residues. Findings of the study overall: The authors suggested that every seasonal influenza vaccination recruits few new T cells.

The chain is built from TRBV4-1 and TRBJ1-4; D not resolved. The material was PBMCs from blood, obtained about 5 days after vaccination. The receptor's source is a man over 45 who received an inactivated influenza vaccine. The CDR3 bases are TGCGCCAGCAGCCAACGACCGGCAACTAATGAAAAACTGTTTTTT. Its protein product is CASSQRPATNEKLFF.